The entry below describes one TCR beta chain. Its target is unknown. The sample belongs to a study of memory B cells and T cells in multiple sclerosis. After stimulus-free culture, autoproliferating CFSE-dim and non-proliferating CFSE-high T cells were sequenced separately. Cultures began with about 4.6x10^7 CFSE-labeled PBMCs, unstimulated for roughly seven days, with replicate wells pooled. Libraries were prepared by immunoSEQ multiplex PCR; TCRdb keeps only in-frame clonotypes and omits some of them. The sample gives around 50,000 clones, roughly 80% of which show up once; around 1.1% is in the top ten. Material: PBMCs from blood kept in culture. The receptor was isolated from a human donor with multiple sclerosis.

CDR3 in DNA: TGTGCCAGCAGCTTACGCCGATGGGACACTGAAGCTTTCTTT. Protein: CASSLRRWDTEAFF. The rearrangement links TRBV7-9 to TRBJ1-1, with unresolved D. There are 14 residues in the CDR3. The germline gives CDR1 SEHNR, CDR2 FQNEAQ (reference sequence). The V end was cut by 2 bases, the J end by 3 bases, with 10 bases between. The entire variable domain, with the rest obtained from reference TRBV7-9 and TRBJ1-1, is as follows: DTGVSQNPRHKITKRGQNVTFRCDPISEHNRLYWYRQTLGQGPEFLTYFQNEAQLEKSRLLSDRFSAERPKGSFSTLEIQRTEQGDSAMYLCASSLRRWDTEAFFGQGTRLTVV.